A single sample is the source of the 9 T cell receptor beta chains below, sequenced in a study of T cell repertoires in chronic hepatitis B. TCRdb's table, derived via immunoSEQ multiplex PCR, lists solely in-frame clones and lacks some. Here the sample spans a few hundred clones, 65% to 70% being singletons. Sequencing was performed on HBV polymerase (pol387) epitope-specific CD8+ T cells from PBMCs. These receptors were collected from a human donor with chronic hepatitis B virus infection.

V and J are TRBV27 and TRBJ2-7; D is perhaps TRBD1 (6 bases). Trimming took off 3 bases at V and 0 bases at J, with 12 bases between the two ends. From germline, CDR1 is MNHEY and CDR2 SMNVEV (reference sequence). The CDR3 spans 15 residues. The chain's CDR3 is CASSFSRGYSYEQYF. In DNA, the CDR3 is TGTGCCAGCAGTTTTAGTAGGGGGTACTCCTACGAGCAGTACTTC.

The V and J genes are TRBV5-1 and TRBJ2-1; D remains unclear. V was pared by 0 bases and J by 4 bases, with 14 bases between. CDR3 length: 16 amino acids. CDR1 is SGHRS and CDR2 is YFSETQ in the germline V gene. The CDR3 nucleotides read TGCGCCAGCAGCTTGGTGCCGGGCTCGATATACAATGAGCAGTTCTTC. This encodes CASSLVPGSIYNEQFF.

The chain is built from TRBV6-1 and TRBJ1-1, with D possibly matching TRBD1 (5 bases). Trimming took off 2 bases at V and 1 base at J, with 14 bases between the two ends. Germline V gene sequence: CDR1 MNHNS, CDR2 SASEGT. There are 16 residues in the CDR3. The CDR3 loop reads CASSESDRQWNTEAFF. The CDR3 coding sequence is TGTGCCAGCAGTGAATCCGACAGACAGTGGAACACTGAAGCTTTCTTT.

CDR3 bases: TGTGCCAGCAGCCAAGATTGGTCGGGACTAGGGGACGAGCAGTTCTTC. Residues: CASSQDWSGLGDEQFF. V and J are TRBV4-2 and TRBJ2-1; 8 nucleotides match TRBD2. Germline CDR1 and CDR2: LGHNA and YNFKEQ. The CDR3 spans 16 residues. V shed 0 bases, J shed 10 bases, and the junction held 11 bases outside the gene matches.

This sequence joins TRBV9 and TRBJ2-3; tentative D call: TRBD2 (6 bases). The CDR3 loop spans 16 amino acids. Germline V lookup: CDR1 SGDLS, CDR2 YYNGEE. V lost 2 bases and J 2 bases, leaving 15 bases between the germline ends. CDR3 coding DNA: TGTGCCAGCAGCGTGGGGAGCGGGCTCCTCACAGATACGCAGTATTTT. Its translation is CASSVGSGLLTDTQYF.

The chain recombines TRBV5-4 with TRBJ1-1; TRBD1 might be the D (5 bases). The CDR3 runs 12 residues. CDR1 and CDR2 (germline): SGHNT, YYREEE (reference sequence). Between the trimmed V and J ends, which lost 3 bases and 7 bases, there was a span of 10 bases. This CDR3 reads CASSSDSNEAFF. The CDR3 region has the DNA TGTGCCAGCAGCTCCGACAGCAATGAAGCTTTCTTT.

The CDR3 here is CASSHTFGGGYNEQFF. For the CDR3, the DNA is TGCGCCAGCAGCCATACCTTTGGGGGAGGGTACAATGAGCAGTTCTTC. The V and J genes are TRBV4-1 and TRBJ2-1; 7 bases are shared with TRBD2. Germline-derived CDR1 and CDR2 are MGHRA and YSYEKL. CDR3 length equals 16 residues. The V gene end was trimmed by 3 bases and the J gene end by 4 bases; junction bases not matched to a gene: 9.

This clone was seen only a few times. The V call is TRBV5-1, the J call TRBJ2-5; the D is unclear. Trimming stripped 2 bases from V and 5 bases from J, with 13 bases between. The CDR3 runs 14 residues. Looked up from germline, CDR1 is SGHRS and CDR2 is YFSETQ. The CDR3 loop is CASSFAPVVETQYF. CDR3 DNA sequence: TGCGCCAGCAGCTTCGCACCTGTTGTGGAGACCCAGTACTTC.

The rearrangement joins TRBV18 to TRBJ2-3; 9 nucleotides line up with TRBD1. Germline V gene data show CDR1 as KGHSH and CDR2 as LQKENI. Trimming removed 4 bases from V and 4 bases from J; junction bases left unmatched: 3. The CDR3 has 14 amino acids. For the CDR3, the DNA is TGTGCCAGCTCACGAGGACAGGGGCCAGATACGCAGTATTTT. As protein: CASSRGQGPDTQYF.